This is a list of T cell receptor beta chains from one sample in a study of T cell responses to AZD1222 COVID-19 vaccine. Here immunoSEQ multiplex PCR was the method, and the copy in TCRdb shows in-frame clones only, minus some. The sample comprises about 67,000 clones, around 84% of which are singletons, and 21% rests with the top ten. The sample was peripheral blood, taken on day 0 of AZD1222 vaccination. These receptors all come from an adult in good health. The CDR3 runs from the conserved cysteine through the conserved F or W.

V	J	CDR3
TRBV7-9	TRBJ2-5	CASSFSGNQETQYF
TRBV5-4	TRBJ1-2	CASSLDLGTGHGYTF
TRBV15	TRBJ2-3	CATSTTSGGYTDTQYF
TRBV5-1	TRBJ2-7	CASSSTRVSYEQYF
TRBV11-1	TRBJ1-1	CASSLAVGGEAFF
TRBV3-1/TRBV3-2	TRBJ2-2	CASSHVRELFF
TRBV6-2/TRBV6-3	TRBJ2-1	CASSYLGRSYNEQFF
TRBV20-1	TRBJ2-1	CSASSGRVGNEQFF
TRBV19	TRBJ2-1	CASSIVAGGPVEQFF
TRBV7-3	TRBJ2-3	CASSSGTSGKLTDTQYF
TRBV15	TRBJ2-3	CATSHRGTDTQYF
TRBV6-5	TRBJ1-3	CASSIDGANTIYF
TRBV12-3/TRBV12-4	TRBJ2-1	CASKSYNEQFF
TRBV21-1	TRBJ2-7	CASSKNRGTSGVYF
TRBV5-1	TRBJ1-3	CASSPGQGSSGNTIYF
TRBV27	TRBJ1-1	CASNRQGPNTEAFF
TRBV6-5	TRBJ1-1	CATRLGGMNTEAFF
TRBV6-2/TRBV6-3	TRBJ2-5	CASSYIFALPQETQYF
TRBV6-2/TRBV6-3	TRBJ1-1	CASSSDMNTEAFF
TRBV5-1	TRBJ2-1	CASSTVAVSYNEQFF
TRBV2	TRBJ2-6	CASSGGVQIRSSGANVLTF
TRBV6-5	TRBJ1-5	CASSYLGGQPQHF
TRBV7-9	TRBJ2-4	CASSPQNIQYF
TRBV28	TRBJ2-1	CASRGLAGLRIF
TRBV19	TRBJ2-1	CASKDYNEQFF
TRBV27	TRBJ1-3	CASSLRQGANFGNTIYF
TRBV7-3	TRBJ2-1	CASSLEAGLAENEQFF
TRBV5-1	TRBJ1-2	CASSLASENYGYTF
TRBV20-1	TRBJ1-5	CSASRRRGLQPQHF
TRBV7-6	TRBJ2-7	CASSPGHGGYEQYF
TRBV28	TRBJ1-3	CASSLWSSARANTIYF
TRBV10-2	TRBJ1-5	CASSVSGGAQHF
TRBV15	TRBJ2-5	CATSRGRAQETQYF
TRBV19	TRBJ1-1	CASSITHTEAFF
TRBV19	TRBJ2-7	CASSPGTGGSYEQYF
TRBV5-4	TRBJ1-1	CASSQIPLNTEAFF
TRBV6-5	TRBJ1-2	CASSYSLSSNYGYTF
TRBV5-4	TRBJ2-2	CASSLLEADDTGELFF
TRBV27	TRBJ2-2	CASRGQGLPQNTGELFF
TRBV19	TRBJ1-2	CASSLTGLYGYTF
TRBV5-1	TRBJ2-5	CASSLGPTGGEGETQYF
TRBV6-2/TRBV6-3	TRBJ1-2	CASSLQTGARGYTF
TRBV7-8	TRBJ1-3	CASSRTDSGNTIYF